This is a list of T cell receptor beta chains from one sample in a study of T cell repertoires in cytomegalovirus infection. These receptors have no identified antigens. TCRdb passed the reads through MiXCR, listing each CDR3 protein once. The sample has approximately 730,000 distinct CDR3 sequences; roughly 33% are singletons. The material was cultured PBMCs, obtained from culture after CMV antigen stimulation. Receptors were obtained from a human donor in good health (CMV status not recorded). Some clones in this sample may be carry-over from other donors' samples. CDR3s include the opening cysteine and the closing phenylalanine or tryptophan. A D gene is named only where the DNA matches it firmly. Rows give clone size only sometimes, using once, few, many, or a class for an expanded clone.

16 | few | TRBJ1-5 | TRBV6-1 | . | CASSKEGLNSNQPQHF | TGTGCCAGCAGTAAAGAGGGGTTGAATAGCAATCAGCCCCAGCATTTT
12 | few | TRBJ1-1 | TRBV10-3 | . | CAISISRSEAFF | TGTGCCATCAGCATATCCAGGAGTGAAGCTTTCTTT
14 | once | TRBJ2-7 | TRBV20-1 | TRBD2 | CSARDTSGVYEQYF | TGCAGTGCTAGAGATACTAGCGGGGTCTACGAGCAGTACTTC
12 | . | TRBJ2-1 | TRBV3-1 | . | CASSRVRNEQFF | TGTGCCAGCAGCCGGGTTAGGAATGAGCAGTTCTTC
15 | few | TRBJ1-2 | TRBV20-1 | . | CSASSRGSFSDGYTF | TGCAGTGCTAGTAGCCGGGGATCGTTTTCGGATGGCTACACCTTC
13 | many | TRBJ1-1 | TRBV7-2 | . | CASSLGAGTEAFF | TGTGCCAGCAGCTTGGGGGCGGGCACTGAAGCTTTCTTT
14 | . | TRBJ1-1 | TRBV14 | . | CASSQAPRSTEAFF | TGTGCCAGCAGCCAAGCTCCCAGGAGTACTGAAGCTTTCTTT
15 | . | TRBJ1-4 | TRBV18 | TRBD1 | CASSPIRQGIEKLFF | TGTGCCAGCTCACCGATCCGACAGGGGATCGAAAAACTGTTTTTT
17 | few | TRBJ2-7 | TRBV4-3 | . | CASSQRQAVLKVYEQYF | TGCGCCAGCAGCCAGCGGCAGGCCGTCCTAAAAGTCTACGAGCAGTACTTC
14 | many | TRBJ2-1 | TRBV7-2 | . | CASSLITTAGEQFF | TGTGCCAGCAGCTTAATCACTACGGCGGGGGAGCAGTTCTTC
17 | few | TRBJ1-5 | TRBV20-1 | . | CSAAKGSGRSRNQPQHF | TGCAGTGCTGCGAAGGGCAGCGGCCGAAGCCGCAATCAGCCCCAGCATTTT
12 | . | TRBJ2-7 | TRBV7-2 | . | CASSKQTYEQYF | TGTGCCAGCAGCAAACAGACCTACGAGCAGTACTTC
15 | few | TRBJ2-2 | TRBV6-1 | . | CASGGWTENTGELFF | TGTGCCAGCGGGGGTTGGACAGAGAACACCGGGGAGCTGTTTTTT
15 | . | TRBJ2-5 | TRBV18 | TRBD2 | CASSSRLAGDETQHF | TGTGCCAGCTCATCCCGACTAGCGGGAGATGAGACCCAGCACTTC
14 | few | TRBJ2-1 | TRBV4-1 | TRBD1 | CASSQGTGGNEQFF | TGCGCCAGCAGCCAAGGGACAGGGGGGAATGAGCAGTTCTTC
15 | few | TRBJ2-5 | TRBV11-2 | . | CASSSNQGNQETQYF | TGTGCCAGCAGCTCCAACCAGGGTAATCAAGAGACCCAGTACTTC
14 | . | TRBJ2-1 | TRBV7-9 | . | CASSLNGALGEQFF | TGTGCCAGCAGCTTAAACGGTGCCTTGGGTGAGCAGTTCTTC
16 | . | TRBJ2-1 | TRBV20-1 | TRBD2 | CSARSIAGVDYNEQFF | TGCAGTGCTAGATCTATAGCGGGAGTTGACTACAATGAGCAGTTCTTC
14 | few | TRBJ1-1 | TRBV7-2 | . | CASSPRDGSLEAFF | TGTGCCAGCAGCCCAAGGGACGGAAGTCTGGAAGCTTTCTTT
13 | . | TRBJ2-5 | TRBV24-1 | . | CATGGRGQETQYF | TGTGCCACCGGAGGGAGGGGGCAAGAGACCCAGTACTTC
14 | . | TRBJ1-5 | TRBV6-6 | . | CASSFTDNNQPQHF | TGTGCCAGCAGTTTTACAGATAACAATCAGCCCCAGCATTTT
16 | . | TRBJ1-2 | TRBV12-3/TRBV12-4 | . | CASSFVGLEGYYGYTF | TGTGCCAGCAGTTTTGTAGGCTTGGAGGGATACTATGGCTACACCTTC
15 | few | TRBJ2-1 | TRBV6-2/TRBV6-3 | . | CASSSGWGGDNEQFF | TGTGCCAGCAGTTCTGGGTGGGGGGGCGACAATGAGCAGTTCTTC
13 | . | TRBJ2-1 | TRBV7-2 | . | CASSYKPGGEQFF | TGTGCCAGCAGCTACAAACCTGGGGGGGAGCAGTTCTTC
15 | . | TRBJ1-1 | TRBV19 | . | CASSIPLGGNTEAFF | TGTGCCAGTAGTATACCCCTTGGGGGGAACACTGAAGCTTTCTTT
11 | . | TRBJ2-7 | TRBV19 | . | CASSIAGKAYF | TGTGCCAGTAGTATCGCAGGGAAGGCGTACTTC
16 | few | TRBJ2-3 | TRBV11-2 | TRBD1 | CASSAGTGTVTDTQYF | TGTGCCAGCAGCGCCGGGACAGGGACCGTCACAGATACGCAGTATTTT
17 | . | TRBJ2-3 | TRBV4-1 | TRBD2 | CASSPMGGLAGYGAQYF | TGCGCCAGCAGCCCCATGGGTGGCCTAGCGGGGTACGGTGCGCAGTATTTT
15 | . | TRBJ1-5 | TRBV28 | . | CASSLTRQAPRPQHF | TGTGCCAGCAGCCTAACCCGACAGGCCCCTCGGCCCCAGCATTTT
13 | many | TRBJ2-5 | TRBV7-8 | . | CASSRYRGETQYF | TGTGCCAGCAGCCGGTACCGGGGAGAGACCCAGTACTTC
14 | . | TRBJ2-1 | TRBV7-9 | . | CASSLAGGYSEQFF | TGTGCCAGCAGCTTAGCGGGGGGCTACAGTGAGCAGTTCTTC
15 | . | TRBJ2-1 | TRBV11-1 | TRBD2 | CASSGAGGLRNEQFF | TGTGCCAGCAGCGGTGCGGGGGGGCTACGAAATGAGCAGTTCTTC
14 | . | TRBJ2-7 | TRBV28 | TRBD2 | CASTTLAGGYEQYF | TGTGCCAGCACCACACTAGCGGGGGGCTACGAGCAGTACTTC
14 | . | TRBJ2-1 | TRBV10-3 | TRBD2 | CAIRSGSTYNEQFF | TGTGCCATCCGAAGCGGGAGTACCTACAATGAGCAGTTCTTC
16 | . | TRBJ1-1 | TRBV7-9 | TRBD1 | CASSSETGFRSTEAFF | TGTGCCAGCAGCTCCGAGACAGGGTTTAGGTCCACTGAAGCTTTCTTT
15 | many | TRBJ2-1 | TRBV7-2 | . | CASSYGLGGYNEQFF | TGTGCCAGCAGCTATGGACTGGGGGGCTACAATGAGCAGTTCTTC